This T cell receptor (beta chain) was retrieved from a study of CD8 T cells in ankylosing spondylitis. Broader study findings: Ankylosing spondylitis blood seemed to carry a telltale TCR beta motif made of fewer than 10 highly homologous variants.

CDR3 size: 14 residues. CDR1 and CDR2 (germline): SQVTM, ANQGSEA. V was clipped by 2 bases and J by 3 bases; unmatched bases: 3. Making the TCR beta libraries involved quantitative 5'-RACE with molecular barcodes. TCRdb reprocessed the 5' RACE reads with MiXCR, giving one entry per CDR3 protein. The table shows 130,000 or so distinct CDR3 sequences, with approximately 6.8% occurring only once. This clonotype was seen repeatedly, ten times or more. The antigen remains undetermined. The sequence was obtained from a male donor with ankylosing spondylitis or in good health (not recorded which). The V gene is TRBV29-1, the J gene TRBJ2-1, with TRBD2 identical over 8 bases. Sequencing was carried out using blood, either unsorted or a sorted T cell fraction (not recorded which). The CDR3 reads CSVESLAGYNEQFF. DNA of the CDR3: TGCAGCGTTGAAAGTCTAGCGGGCTACAATGAGCAGTTCTTC.